These 15 T cell receptor beta chains were all obtained from the same sample, sequenced in a study of radiotherapy plus CTLA-4 blockade in lung cancer. TCRdb's table, derived via immunoSEQ multiplex PCR, lists solely in-frame clones and lacks some. Of around 30,000 clones in the sample, approximately 77% were seen once. This specimen consisted of peripheral blood, obtained from a patient treated with radiotherapy plus ipilimumab. The receptors originated from a human donor with non-small cell lung cancer whose response to radiotherapy plus ipilimumab could not be evaluated.

This clone came up a few times. The rearrangement uses TRBV5-5 and TRBJ2-7, with 14 bases fitting TRBD2. V trimming: 4 bases; J trimming: 3 bases; junction bases outside the gene matches: 6. CDR1 SGHKS and CDR2 YYEKEE come from the germline V gene (reference sequence). The CDR3 has 16 amino acids. As DNA, the CDR3 is TGTGCCAGCAGCATACGGACTAGCGGGAGGCTCTACGAGCAGTACTTC. Its protein is CASSIRTSGRLYEQYF.

Notes on this clone: One junction end does not reproduce the germline sequence, and a read error may be involved. The chain is built from TRBV28 and TRBJ2-3, with D possibly being TRBD1 (6 bases). Germline CDR1 and CDR2: MDHEN and SYDVKM. The CDR3 consists of 16 residues. In nucleotides, the CDR3 is TGTGCCAGCAGTCCCTTATGGGGGCGGTTCACAAATACGCAGTATTTT. It translates to CASSPLWGRFTNTQYF.

This sequence joins TRBV18 and TRBJ2-3, with TRBD1 identical over 8 bases. CDR3 length equals 16 residues. Trimming took 0 bases from V and 2 from J; bases not matched to a gene: 4. Germline CDR1 and CDR2: KGHSH and LQKENI. Here the CDR3 DNA reads TGTGCCAGCTCACCACCGTACAGGGGGGTCACAGATACGCAGTATTTT. Its protein is CASSPPYRGVTDTQYF.

The chain has TRBV7-9 and TRBJ2-7; TRBD1 agrees at 10 bases. Germline V gene sequence: CDR1 SEHNR, CDR2 FQNEAQ (reference sequence). The ends lost 4 bases at V and 5 bases at J; junction bases unmatched: 5. The CDR3 loop spans 14 amino acids. In DNA form, the CDR3 reads TGTGCCAGCAGCTCCCGGGACAGGGGCGACGAGCAGTACTTC. Its translation is CASSSRDRGDEQYF.

The genes are TRBV6-5 and TRBJ2-1, with 14 nucleotides matching TRBD2. The CDR3 is 15 amino acids. Germline V CDR1 and CDR2: MNHEY, SVGAGI. V trimming: 5 bases; J trimming: 6 bases; junction bases outside the gene matches: 3. CDR3: CASSVGTSGSNEQFF. The CDR3 DNA is TGTGCCAGCAGTGTTGGGACTAGCGGGAGCAATGAGCAGTTCTTC.

The gene calls are TRBV18 and TRBJ1-2; 11 bases match TRBD1. The J segment lost 5 bases and the V segment lost 3 bases, leaving 5 bases of the junction unmatched. The CDR3 is 15 residues long. Germline V gene lookup returns CDR1 KGHSH and CDR2 LQKENI. The CDR3 spells CASSPGQGASYGYTF. CDR3 in DNA: TGTGCCAGCTCACCCGGACAGGGGGCGTCTTATGGCTACACCTTC. Complete variable domain (other parts from reference TRBV18 and TRBJ1-2): NAGVMQNPRHLVRRRGQEARLRCSPMKGHSHVYWYRQLPEEGLKFMVYLQKENIIDESGMPKERFSAEFPKEGPSILRIQQVVRGDSAAYFCASSPGQGASYGYTFGSGTRLTVV.

V is TRBV28 and J is TRBJ1-6; 9 bases align to TRBD1. The CDR3 length is 16 residues. The trim removed 5 bases at V and 6 bases at J, leaving 8 bases unmatched. Germline V CDR1 and CDR2: MDHEN, SYDVKM. CDR3 protein: CASSGLTGGGNSPLHF. The CDR3 DNA sequence: TGTGCCAGCAGTGGATTAACAGGGGGCGGTAATTCACCCCTCCACTTT. Full variable domain (missing parts from reference TRBV28 and TRBJ1-6): DVKVTQSSRYLVKRTGEKVFLECVQDMDHENMFWYRQDPGLGLRLIYFSYDVKMKEKGDIPEGYSVSREKKERFSLILESASTNQTSMYLCASSGLTGGGNSPLHFGNGTRLTVT.

The chain uses TRBV5-1 and TRBJ2-5; 15 nucleotides match TRBD2. Trimming took 6 bases from V and 0 from J; bases not matched to a gene: 9. Germline values: CDR1 SGHRS, CDR2 YFSETQ. The CDR3 loop spans 18 amino acids. CDR3 in amino acids: CASKTGTSGRQNQETQYF. CDR3 nucleotide sequence: TGCGCCAGCAAGACCGGGACTAGCGGGAGGCAAAACCAAGAGACCCAGTACTTC.

The rearrangement uses TRBV5-1 and TRBJ1-1; no clear D. This CDR3 spans 15 amino acids. Germline CDR1 reads SGHRS; CDR2 reads YFSETQ. With 2 bases removed from V and 4 bases from J, the gap between germline ends came to 15 bases. The CDR3 DNA sequence: TGCGCCAGCAGCTTATACGGACCCGGGAGCACTGAAGCTTTCTTT. Translation gives CASSLYGPGSTEAFF.

The CDR3 region is CAWSARDGYTF. In nucleotides, the CDR3 is TGTGCCTGGAGTGCCAGGGATGGCTACACCTTC. The chain couples TRBV30 to TRBJ1-2; a weak D match, TRBD1 (5 bases). The CDR3 covers 11 residues. The germline V and J ends were trimmed by 1 base and 6 bases, with 6 bases remaining between them. Germline V gene sequence: CDR1 GTSNPN, CDR2 SVGIG (reference sequence).

The chain is built from TRBV11-1 and TRBJ2-7; 7 bases line up with TRBD1. The CDR3 extends over 14 amino acids. With V trimmed by 4 bases and J by 5 bases, 8 bases remained unmatched. The germline V gene has CDR1 SGHAT and CDR2 FQDESV (reference sequence). This CDR3 reads CASSSRTGRHEQYF. Here the CDR3 DNA reads TGTGCCAGCAGCTCACGGACAGGCCGCCACGAGCAGTACTTC.

This chain connects TRBV30 to TRBJ1-4; 7 positions match TRBD1. J gave up 3 bases and V 6 bases, and 7 bases lay outside the gene matches. The CDR3 runs 14 residues. In germline, CDR1 is GTSNPN, CDR2 SVGIG (reference sequence). In DNA, the CDR3 is TGTGCCTGCTACGAGGGACAGTCTAATGAAAAACTGTTTTTT. The encoded protein is CACYEGQSNEKLFF.

This chain links TRBV7-9 with TRBJ2-5; no firm D call. CDR3 length: 14 amino acids. V was pared by 1 base and J by 1 base, with 7 bases between. Per the germline V gene, CDR1 is SEHNR and CDR2 is FQNEAQ (reference sequence). Here the CDR3 DNA reads TGTGCCAGCAGCTTAGGGTCAGGCCAAGAGACCCAGTACTTC. Residues: CASSLGSGQETQYF. The full variable domain, rest sourced from reference TRBV7-9 and TRBJ2-5, is DTGVSQNPRHKITKRGQNVTFRCDPISEHNRLYWYRQTLGQGPEFLTYFQNEAQLEKSRLLSDRFSAERPKGSFSTLEIQRTEQGDSAMYLCASSLGSGQETQYFGPGTRLLVL.

The chain uses TRBV18 and TRBJ2-5, with TRBD2 matching over 7 bases. The J call may not be correct, given that the DNA end is closer to TRBJ2-7. This CDR3 spans 14 amino acids. Germline V lookup: CDR1 KGHSH, CDR2 LQKENI. CDR3 sequence reads: CASSHLAVSYEQYF. CDR3 DNA: TGTGCCAGCTCACACCTAGCGGTCTCCTACGAGCAGTACTTC.

CDR3 protein: CASSWEGGMNTEAFF. In DNA, the CDR3 is TGCGCCAGCAGCTGGGAGGGCGGTATGAACACTGAAGCTTTCTTT. The J gene is TRBJ1-1, the V gene TRBV5-1; D unclear. Germline-derived CDR1 and CDR2 are SGHRS and YFSETQ. V gave up 3 bases and J gave up 0 bases, with 12 bases separating them. There are 15 residues in the CDR3.